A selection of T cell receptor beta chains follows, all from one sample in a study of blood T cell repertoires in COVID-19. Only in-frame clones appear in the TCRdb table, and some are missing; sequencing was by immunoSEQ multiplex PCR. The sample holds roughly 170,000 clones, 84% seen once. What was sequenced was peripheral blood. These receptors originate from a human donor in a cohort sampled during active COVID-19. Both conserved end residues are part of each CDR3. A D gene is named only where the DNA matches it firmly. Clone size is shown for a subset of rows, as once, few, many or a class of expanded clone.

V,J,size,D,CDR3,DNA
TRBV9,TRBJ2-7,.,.,CASSVGPGAYEQYF,TGTGCCAGCAGCGTAGGACCAGGGGCCTACGAGCAGTACTTC
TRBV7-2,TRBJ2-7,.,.,CASSLRGPHEQYF,TGTGCCAGCAGCTTACGCGGTCCCCACGAGCAGTACTTC
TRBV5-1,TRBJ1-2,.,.,CASSLGQSDYTF,TGCGCCAGCAGCTTAGGACAGTCGGACTACACCTTC
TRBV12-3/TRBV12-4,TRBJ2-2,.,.,CASSPYSEKLFF,TGTGCCAGCAGCCCGTACTCCGAGAAGCTGTTTTTT
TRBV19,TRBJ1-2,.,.,CASSGRDRYGYTF,TGTGCCAGTAGTGGCCGGGATCGCTATGGCTACACCTTC
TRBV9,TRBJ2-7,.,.,CASSATEILYEQYF,TGTGCCAGCAGCGCGACAGAGATCCTCTACGAGCAGTACTTC
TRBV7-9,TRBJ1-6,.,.,CASSLGGALDNSPLHF,TGTGCCAGCAGCTTGGGGGGGGCACTCGATAATTCACCCCTCCACTTT
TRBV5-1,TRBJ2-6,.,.,CASSLVDSGANVLTF,TGCGCCAGCAGCTTGGTCGACTCCGGGGCCAACGTCCTGACTTTC
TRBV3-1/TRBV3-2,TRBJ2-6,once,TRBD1,CASSLRTGNSGANVLTF,TGTGCCAGCAGCCTCAGGACAGGGAACTCTGGGGCCAACGTCCTGACTTTC
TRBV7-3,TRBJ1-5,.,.,CASSPGRGQPQHF,TGTGCCAGCAGCCCAGGGCGGGGTCAGCCCCAGCATTTT
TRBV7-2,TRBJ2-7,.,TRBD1,CASSLATGGNYEQYF,TGTGCCAGCAGCTTAGCTACAGGGGGAAACTACGAGCAGTACTTC
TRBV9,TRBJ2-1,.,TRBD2,CASNMGGSSYNEQFF,TGTGCCAGTAATATGGGGGGGAGCTCCTACAATGAGCAGTTCTTC
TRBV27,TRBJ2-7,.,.,CASSLGRALNEQYF,TGTGCCAGCAGTTTGGGCAGGGCGTTGAACGAGCAGTACTTC
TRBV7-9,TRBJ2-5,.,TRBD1,CASRPPGTAQETQYF,TGTGCCAGCAGACCTCCCGGGACAGCACAAGAGACCCAGTACTTC
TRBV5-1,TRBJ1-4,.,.,CASSLGGNTNEKLFF,TGCGCCAGCAGCTTAGGGGGAAACACTAATGAAAAACTGTTTTTT
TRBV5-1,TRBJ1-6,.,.,CASSLAGVGLGSPLHF,TGCGCCAGCAGCTTGGCGGGGGTCGGCTTAGGATCACCCCTCCACTTT
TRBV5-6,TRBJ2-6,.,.,CASSPVGLLLSGANVLTF,TGTGCCAGCAGCCCAGTTGGGTTACTACTCTCTGGGGCCAACGTCCTGACTTTC
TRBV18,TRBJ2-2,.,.,CASSPAGHTGELFF,TGTGCCAGCTCACCCGCAGGGCACACCGGGGAGCTGTTTTTT
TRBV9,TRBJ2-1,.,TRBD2,CASSPGLAGVNEQFF,TGTGCCAGCAGCCCCGGACTAGCGGGGGTCAATGAGCAGTTCTTC
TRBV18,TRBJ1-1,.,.,CASSQSKGTEAFF,TGTGCCAGCTCCCAATCGAAGGGGACTGAAGCTTTCTTT
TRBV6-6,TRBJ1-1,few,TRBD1,CASTDRVGNTEAFF,TGTGCCAGCACCGACAGGGTGGGTAACACTGAAGCTTTCTTT
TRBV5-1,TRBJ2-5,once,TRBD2,CASSLGTSGGPQETQYF,TGCGCCAGCAGCTTGGGAACTAGCGGGGGGCCCCAAGAGACCCAGTACTTC
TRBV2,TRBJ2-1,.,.,CAREAGHNYNEQFF,TGTGCCAGAGAAGCTGGACACAACTACAATGAGCAGTTCTTC
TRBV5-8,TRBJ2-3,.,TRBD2,CASSSGLAGYDTQYF,TGTGCCAGCAGCTCAGGACTAGCGGGGTATGATACGCAGTATTTT
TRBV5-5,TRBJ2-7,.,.,CASSRQAGSYEQYF,TGTGCCAGCAGCAGGCAGGCGGGCTCCTACGAGCAGTACTTC
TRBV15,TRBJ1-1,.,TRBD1,CATSRGGQGANTEAFF,TGTGCCACCAGCAGAGGAGGACAGGGGGCTAACACTGAAGCTTTCTTT
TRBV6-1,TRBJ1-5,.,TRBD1,CASSEAQWDRDQPQHF,TGTGCCAGCAGTGAAGCGCAGTGGGACAGGGATCAGCCCCAGCATTTT
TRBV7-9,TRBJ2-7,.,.,CASSLSSYEQYF,TGTGCCAGCAGCCTAAGCTCCTACGAGCAGTACTTC
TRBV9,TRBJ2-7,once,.,CASSVAEFSSRGSEQYF,TGTGCCAGCAGCGTAGCTGAGTTTAGTTCCAGGGGAAGCGAGCAGTACTTC
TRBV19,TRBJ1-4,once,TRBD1,CASRLQGANEKLFF,TGTGCCAGTAGGCTACAGGGGGCTAATGAAAAACTGTTTTTT
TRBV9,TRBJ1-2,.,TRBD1,CASSAGQGIYGYTF,TGTGCCAGCAGCGCCGGACAGGGGATCTATGGCTACACCTTC
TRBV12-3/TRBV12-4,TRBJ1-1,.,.,CASSLTPREAFF,TGTGCCAGCAGTTTAACACCCCGTGAAGCTTTCTTT
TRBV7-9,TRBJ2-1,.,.,CASSRLRAGTSGVNEQFF,.
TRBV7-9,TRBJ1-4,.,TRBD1,CASSNRDSEEKLFF,TGTGCCAGCAGCAACCGGGACAGTGAGGAAAAACTGTTTTTT
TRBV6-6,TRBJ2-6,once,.,CASLASSGANVLTF,TGTGCCAGCCTGGCAAGCTCTGGGGCCAACGTCCTGACTTTC
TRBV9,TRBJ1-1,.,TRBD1,CASSVGSTGNVNTEAFF,TGTGCCAGCAGCGTAGGGTCGACAGGGAATGTGAACACTGAAGCTTTCTTT
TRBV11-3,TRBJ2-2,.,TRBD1,CASSGTGQANTGELFF,TGTGCCAGCAGCGGGACGGGACAGGCTAACACCGGGGAGCTGTTTTTT
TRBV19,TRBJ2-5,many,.,CASSISMSGGETQYF,TGTGCCAGTAGTATATCGATGTCCGGGGGAGAGACCCAGTACTTC
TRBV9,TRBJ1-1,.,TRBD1,CASSAPPTGLNTEAFF,TGTGCCAGCAGCGCGCCGCCGACAGGGCTAAACACTGAAGCTTTCTTT
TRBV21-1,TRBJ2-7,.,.,CASSPHPGQGRSEQYF,TGTGCCAGCAGCCCCCACCCGGGACAGGGGCGCTCCGAGCAGTACTTC
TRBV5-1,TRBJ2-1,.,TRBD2,CASSLAPGGSSYNEQFF,TGCGCCAGCAGCTTGGCCCCCGGGGGGAGCTCCTACAATGAGCAGTTCTTC
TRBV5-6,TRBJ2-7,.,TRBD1,CASSPRTGPREQYF,TGTGCCAGCAGCCCGAGGACAGGCCCCCGGGAGCAGTACTTC
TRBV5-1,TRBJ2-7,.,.,CASSPVRQGLIEQYF,TGCGCCAGCAGTCCGGTACGGCAGGGGCTTATAGAGCAGTACTTC
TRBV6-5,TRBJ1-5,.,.,CAASQGSNQPQHF,TGTGCCGCCTCCCAGGGTAGCAATCAGCCCCAGCATTTT
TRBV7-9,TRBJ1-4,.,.,CASSLRAGVENEKLFF,TGTGCCAGCAGCTTAAGGGCAGGGGTTGAGAATGAAAAACTGTTTTTT
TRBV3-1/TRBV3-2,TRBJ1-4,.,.,CASSQGYGLGEKLFF,TGTGCCAGCAGCCAAGGGTATGGCCTAGGAGAAAAACTGTTTTTT
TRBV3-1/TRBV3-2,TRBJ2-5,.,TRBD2,CASSQDLSGVETQYF,TGTGCCAGCAGCCAAGATCTGAGCGGGGTAGAGACCCAGTACTTC
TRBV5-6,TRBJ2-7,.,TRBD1,CASSLGQGAREQYF,TGTGCCAGCAGCTTAGGACAGGGGGCCAGGGAGCAGTACTTC
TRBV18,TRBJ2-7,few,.,CASSPATGQTYEQYF,TGTGCCAGCTCACCGGCGACAGGCCAAACCTACGAGCAGTACTTC
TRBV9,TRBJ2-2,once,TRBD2,CASSPGGGTGELFF,TGTGCCAGCAGCCCCGGCGGGGGCACCGGGGAGCTGTTTTTT
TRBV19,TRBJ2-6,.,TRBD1,CASSVRTGGRSGANVLTF,TGTGCCAGTAGTGTCCGGACAGGGGGGAGGTCTGGGGCCAACGTCCTGACTTTC
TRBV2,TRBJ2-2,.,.,CASSVTSSGELFF,TGTGCCAGCAGTGTGACTTCTTCTGGGGAGCTGTTTTTT
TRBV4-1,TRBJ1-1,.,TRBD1,CASSRSGTGAMNTEAFF,TGCGCCAGCAGCAGATCGGGGACAGGGGCTATGAACACTGAAGCTTTCTTT